The sequence of this T cell receptor beta chain was determined in a study of regulatory T cells in long-lasting Graves disease. Study results and caveats: It was in persistent disease that TRBV28, TRBJ1-2 and TRBJ2-5 were favored.

About this clonotype: The target antigen is unknown. A junction boundary mismatches the germline segment, possibly from a read error.

In building TCR beta libraries, iRepertoire HTBI primers were used together with Arm-PCR of CDR3 regions. TCRdb redid the calling of the multiplex PCR reads with MiXCR, one entry per CDR3 protein. The sample yields 400,000 to 500,000 distinct CDR3 sequences, 12% to 15% seen once. Time point in this sample: newly diagnosed GD, antithyroid drugs for less than 3 months. The TCR library used RNA extracted from PBMCs. CDR1 and CDR2 from the germline V gene are SQVTM and ANQGSEA. The CDR3 is 15 residues long. These data are also associated with another study on T cells in Graves' hyperthyroidism and ophthalmopathy. That report adds: Also found in blood were most expanded thyroid clonotypes above 0.001.

Sequenced material: peripheral blood mononuclear cells (PBMCs), taken at new diagnosis, from a patient treated with antithyroid drugs. This TCR was sampled from a woman aged 45-65 years with Graves disease. The chain has TRBV29-1 and TRBJ2-2; 8 nucleotides align to TRBD1. CDR3 nucleotides: TGCAGCGCCGTAGGGACAGGCGTGAACACCAGGGAGCTGTTTTTT. Protein sequence: CSAVGTGVNTRELFF.